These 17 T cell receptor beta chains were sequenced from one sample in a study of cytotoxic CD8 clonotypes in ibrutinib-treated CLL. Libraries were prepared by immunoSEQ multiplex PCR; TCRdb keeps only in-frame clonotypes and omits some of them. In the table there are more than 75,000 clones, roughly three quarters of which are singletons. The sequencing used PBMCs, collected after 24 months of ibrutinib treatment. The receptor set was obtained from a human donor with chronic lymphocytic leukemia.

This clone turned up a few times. The CDR3 DNA reads as TGTGCCAGCAGAGCCGGGACTAGCGGGAGCCATGAGCAGTTCTTC. Translation: CASRAGTSGSHEQFF. The V call is TRBV2, the J call TRBJ2-1; 14 positions agree with TRBD2. The CDR3 totals 15 residues. Germline CDR1 SNHLY, CDR2 FYNNEI. Trimming at V came to 6 bases and at J to 8 bases, leaving 6 bases not matched to a gene.

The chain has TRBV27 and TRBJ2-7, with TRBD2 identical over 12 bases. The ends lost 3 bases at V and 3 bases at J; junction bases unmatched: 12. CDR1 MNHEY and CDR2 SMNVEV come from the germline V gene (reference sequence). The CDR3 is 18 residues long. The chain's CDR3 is CASSLSGTSGSRGYEQYF. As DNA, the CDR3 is TGTGCCAGCAGTTTGTCCGGGACTAGCGGGTCCCGGGGCTACGAGCAGTACTTC.

CDR3 in DNA: TGTGCCAGCAGTTTAAATTGGGGTGGTGAGACCCAGTACTTC. Translated, it gives CASSLNWGGETQYF. This chain links TRBV28 with TRBJ2-5, with D uncertain. V gave up 2 bases and J gave up 5 bases, with 12 bases separating them. The CDR3 has 14 residues. Germline values: CDR1 MDHEN, CDR2 SYDVKM.

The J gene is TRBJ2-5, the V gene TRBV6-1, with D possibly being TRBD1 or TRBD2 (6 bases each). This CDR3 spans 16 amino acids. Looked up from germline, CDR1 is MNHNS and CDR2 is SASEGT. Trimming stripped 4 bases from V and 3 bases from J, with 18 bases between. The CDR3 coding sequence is TGTGCCAGCAGTGGGGGGGCGGGCAACCAGAAAGAGACCCAGTACTTC. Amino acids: CASSGGAGNQKETQYF.

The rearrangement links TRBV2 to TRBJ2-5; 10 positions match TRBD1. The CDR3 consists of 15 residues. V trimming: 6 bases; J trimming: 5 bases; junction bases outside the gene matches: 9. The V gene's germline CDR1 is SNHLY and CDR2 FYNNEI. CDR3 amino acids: CASSPDRGRDETQYF. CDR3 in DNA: TGTGCCAGCAGCCCTGACAGGGGGCGCGACGAGACCCAGTACTTC. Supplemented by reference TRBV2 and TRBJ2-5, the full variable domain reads EPEVTQTPSHQVTQMGQEVILRCVPISNHLYFYWYRQILGQKVEFLVSFYNNEISEKSEIFDDQFSVERPDGSNFTLKIRSTKLEDSAMYFCASSPDRGRDETQYFGPGTRLLVL.

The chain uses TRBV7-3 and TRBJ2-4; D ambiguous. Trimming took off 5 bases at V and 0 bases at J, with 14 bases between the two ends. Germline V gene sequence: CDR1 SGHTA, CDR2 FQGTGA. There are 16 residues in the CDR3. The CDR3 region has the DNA TGTGCCAGCAGCCCCGGGCCGAGAACAGCCAAAAACATTCAGTACTTC. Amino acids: CASSPGPRTAKNIQYF.

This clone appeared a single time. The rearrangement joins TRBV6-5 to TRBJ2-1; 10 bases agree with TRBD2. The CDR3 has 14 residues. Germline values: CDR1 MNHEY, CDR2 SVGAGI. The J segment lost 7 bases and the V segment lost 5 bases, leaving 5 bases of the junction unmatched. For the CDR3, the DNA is TGTGCCAGCAGTGCTAGCGGGAGAAATAATGAGCAGTTCTTC. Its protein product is CASSASGRNNEQFF.

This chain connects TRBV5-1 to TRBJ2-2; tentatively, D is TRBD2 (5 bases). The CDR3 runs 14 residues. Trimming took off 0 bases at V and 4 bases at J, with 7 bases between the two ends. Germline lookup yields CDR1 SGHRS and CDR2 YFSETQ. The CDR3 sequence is CASSLVEGTGELFF. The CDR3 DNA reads TGCGCCAGCAGCTTGGTTGAGGGCACCGGGGAGCTGTTTTTT.

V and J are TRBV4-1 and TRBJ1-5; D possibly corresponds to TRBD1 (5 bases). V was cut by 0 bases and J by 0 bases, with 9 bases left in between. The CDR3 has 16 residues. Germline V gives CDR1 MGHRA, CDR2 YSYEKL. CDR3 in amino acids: CASSQEGLNSNQPQHF. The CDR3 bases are TGCGCCAGCAGCCAAGAGGGGCTCAATAGCAATCAGCCCCAGCATTTT.

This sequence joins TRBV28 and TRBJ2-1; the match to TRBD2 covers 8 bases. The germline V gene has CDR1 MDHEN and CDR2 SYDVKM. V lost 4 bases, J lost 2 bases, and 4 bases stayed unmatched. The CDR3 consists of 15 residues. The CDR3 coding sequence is TGTGCCAGCAGTTCCCCGGGGGGGCCCTACAATGAGCAGTTCTTC. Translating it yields CASSSPGGPYNEQFF.

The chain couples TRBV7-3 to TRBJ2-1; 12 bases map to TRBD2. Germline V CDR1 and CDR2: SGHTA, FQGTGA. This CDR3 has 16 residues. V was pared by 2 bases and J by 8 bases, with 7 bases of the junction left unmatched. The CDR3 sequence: CASSLRPSGRAHEQFF. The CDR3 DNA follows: TGTGCCAGCAGCTTACGTCCTAGCGGGAGGGCGCATGAGCAGTTCTTC.

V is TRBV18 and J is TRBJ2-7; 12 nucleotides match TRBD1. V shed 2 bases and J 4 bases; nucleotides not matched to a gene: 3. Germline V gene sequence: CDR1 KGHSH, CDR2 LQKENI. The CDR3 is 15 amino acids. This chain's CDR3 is CASSPGTGGEYEQYF. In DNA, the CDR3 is TGTGCCAGCTCACCAGGGACAGGGGGCGAGTACGAGCAGTACTTC.

The CDR3 reads CASSLNGQGRTEAFF. The CDR3 DNA reads as TGTGCCAGCAGTTTAAATGGGCAGGGGAGGACTGAAGCTTTCTTT. The chain combines TRBV28 with TRBJ1-1; D perhaps matches TRBD1 (6 bases). Per germline, CDR1 MDHEN and CDR2 SYDVKM. V lost 2 bases, J lost 5 bases, and 15 bases lay in between. This CDR3 is 15 amino acids long.

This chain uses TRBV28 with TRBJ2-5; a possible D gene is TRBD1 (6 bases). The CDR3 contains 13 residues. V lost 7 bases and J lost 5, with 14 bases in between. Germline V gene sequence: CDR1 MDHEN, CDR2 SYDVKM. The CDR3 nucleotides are TGTGCCAGCATAGCAGGGGCGGAGGAGACCCAGTACTTC. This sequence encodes CASIAGAEETQYF.

CDR3 DNA sequence: TGTGCTAGTGGTTTGGTTAATCACAGGGCCCAAATGAATAACTATGGCTACACCTTC. It specifies CASGLVNHRAQMNNYGYTF. The chain links TRBV12-5 to TRBJ1-2; perhaps TRBD1 as D (6 bases). V lost 0 bases, J lost 1 base, and 21 bases lay in between. The CDR3 totals 19 residues. Per the germline V gene, CDR1 is LGHNT and CDR2 is FRNRAP. Using reference TRBV12-5 and TRBJ1-2 for the parts outside the CDR3, the full variable domain is DARVTQTPRHKVTEMGQEVTMRCQPILGHNTVFWYRQTMMQGLELLAYFRNRAPLDDSGMPKDRFSAEMPDATLATLKIQPSEPRDSAVYFCASGLVNHRAQMNNYGYTFGSGTRLTVV.

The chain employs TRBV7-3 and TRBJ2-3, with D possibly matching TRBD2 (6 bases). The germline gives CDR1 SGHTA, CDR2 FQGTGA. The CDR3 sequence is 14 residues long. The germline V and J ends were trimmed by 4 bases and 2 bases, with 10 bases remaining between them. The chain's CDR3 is CASSSGTVTDTQYF. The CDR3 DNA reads TGTGCCAGCAGCTCCGGGACTGTCACAGATACGCAGTATTTT. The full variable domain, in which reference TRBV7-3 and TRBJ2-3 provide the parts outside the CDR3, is GAGVSQTPSNKVTEKGKYVELRCDPISGHTALYWYRQSLGQGPEFLIYFQGTGAADDSGLPNDRFFAVRPEGSVSTLKIQRTERGDSAVYLCASSSGTVTDTQYFGPGTRLTVL.

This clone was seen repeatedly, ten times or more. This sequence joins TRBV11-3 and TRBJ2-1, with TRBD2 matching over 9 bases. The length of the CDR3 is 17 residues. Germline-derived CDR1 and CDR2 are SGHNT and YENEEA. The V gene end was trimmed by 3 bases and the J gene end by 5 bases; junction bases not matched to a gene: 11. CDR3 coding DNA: TGTGCCAGCAGCTTCGTCGGTAGCGGGAGTAAGGACAATGAGCAGTTCTTC. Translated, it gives CASSFVGSGSKDNEQFF.